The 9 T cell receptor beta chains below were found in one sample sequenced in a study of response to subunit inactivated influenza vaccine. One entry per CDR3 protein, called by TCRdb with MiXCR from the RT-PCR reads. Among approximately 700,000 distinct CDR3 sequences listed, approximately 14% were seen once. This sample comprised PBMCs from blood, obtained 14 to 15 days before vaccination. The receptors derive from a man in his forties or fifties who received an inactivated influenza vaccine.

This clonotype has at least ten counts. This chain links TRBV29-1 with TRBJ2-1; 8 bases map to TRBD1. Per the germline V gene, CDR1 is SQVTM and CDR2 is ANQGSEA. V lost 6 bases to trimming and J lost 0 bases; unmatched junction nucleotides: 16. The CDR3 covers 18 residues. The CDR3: CSVKLSPKTGGSYNEQFF. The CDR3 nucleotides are TGCAGCGTAAAATTATCCCCTAAAACAGGGGGCTCCTACAATGAGCAGTTCTTC.

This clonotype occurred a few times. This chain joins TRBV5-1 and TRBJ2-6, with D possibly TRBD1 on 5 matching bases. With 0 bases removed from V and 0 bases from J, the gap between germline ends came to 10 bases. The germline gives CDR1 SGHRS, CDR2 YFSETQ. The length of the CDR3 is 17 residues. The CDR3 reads CASSLEPGNSGANVLTF. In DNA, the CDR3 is TGCGCCAGCAGCTTGGAGCCAGGGAACTCTGGGGCCAACGTCCTGACTTTC.

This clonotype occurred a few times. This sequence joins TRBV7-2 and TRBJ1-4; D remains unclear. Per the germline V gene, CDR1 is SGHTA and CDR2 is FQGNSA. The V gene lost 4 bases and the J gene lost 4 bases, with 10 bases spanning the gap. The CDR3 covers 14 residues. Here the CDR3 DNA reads TGTGCCAGCAGCTCAACAGAGCTTAATGAAAAACTGTTTTTT. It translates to CASSSTELNEKLFF.

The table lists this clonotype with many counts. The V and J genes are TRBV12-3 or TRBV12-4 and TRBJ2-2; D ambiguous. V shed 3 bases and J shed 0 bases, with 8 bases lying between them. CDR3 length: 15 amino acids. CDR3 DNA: TGTGCCAGCAGTTTTATTTGGGCGAACACCGGGGAGCTGTTTTTT. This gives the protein CASSFIWANTGELFF.

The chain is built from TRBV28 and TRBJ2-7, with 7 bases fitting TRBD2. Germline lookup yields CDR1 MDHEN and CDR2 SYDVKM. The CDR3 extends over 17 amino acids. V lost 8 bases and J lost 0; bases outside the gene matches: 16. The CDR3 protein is CASPPAGRILNSYEQYF. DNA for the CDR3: TGTGCCAGCCCGCCAGCGGGGCGAATCCTTAACTCCTACGAGCAGTACTTC. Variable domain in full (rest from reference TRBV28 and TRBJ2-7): DVKVTQSSRYLVKRTGEKVFLECVQDMDHENMFWYRQDPGLGLRLIYFSYDVKMKEKGDIPEGYSVSREKKERFSLILESASTNQTSMYLCASPPAGRILNSYEQYFGPGTRLTVT.

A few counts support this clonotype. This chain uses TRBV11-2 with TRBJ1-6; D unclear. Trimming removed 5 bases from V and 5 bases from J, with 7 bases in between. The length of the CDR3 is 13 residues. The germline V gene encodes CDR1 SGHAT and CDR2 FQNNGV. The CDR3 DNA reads TGTGCCAGCAGCCCCCAGAATAATTCACCCCTCCACTTT. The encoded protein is CASSPQNNSPLHF. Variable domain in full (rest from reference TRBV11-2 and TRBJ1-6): EAGVAQSPRYKIIEKRQSVAFWCNPISGHATLYWYQQILGQGPKLLIQFQNNGVVDDSQLPKDRFSAERLKGVDSTLKIQPAKLEDSAVYLCASSPQNNSPLHFGNGTRLTVT.

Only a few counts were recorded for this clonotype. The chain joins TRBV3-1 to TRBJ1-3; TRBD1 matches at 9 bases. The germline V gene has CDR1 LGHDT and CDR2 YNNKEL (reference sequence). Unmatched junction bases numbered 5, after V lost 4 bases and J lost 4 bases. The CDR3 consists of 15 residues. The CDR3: CASSPWTGAGNTIYF. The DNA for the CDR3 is TGTGCCAGCAGCCCCTGGACAGGGGCGGGAAACACCATATATTTT.

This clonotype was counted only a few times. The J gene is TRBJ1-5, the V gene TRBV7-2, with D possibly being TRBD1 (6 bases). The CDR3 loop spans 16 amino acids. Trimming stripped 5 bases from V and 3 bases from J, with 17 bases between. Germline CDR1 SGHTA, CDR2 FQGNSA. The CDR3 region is CASSPGGGRANQPQHF. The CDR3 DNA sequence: TGTGCCAGCAGCCCGGGAGGGGGTCGGGCCAATCAGCCCCAGCATTTT.

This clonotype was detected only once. As DNA, the CDR3 is TGCAGTGCTAGAGCAATCCCCGGGAGGGCAACCTACGAGCAGTACTTC. It codes for CSARAIPGRATYEQYF. The chain couples TRBV20-1 to TRBJ2-7, with 8 bases aligning to TRBD2. The V gene's germline CDR1 is DFQATT and CDR2 SNEGSKA (reference sequence). The CDR3 has 16 amino acids. The V segment lost 1 base and the J segment 2 bases; nucleotides outside the gene matches: 10.